This TCR beta chain was identified in a study of T cells in Graves' hyperthyroidism and ophthalmopathy. Across the whole study: Peripheral blood specimens were obtained at initial diagnosis, prior to any treatment.

After removal of 4 bases from V and 4 bases from J, the junction contained 8 bases not matched to a gene. CDR3 length equals 14 residues. Germline CDR1 is DFQATT and CDR2 is SNEGSKA (reference sequence). Amplification yielded TCR beta CDR3 regions, with RNA transcripts as the source. HTBI primers drove first-round RT-PCR of the TCR CDR3. TCRdb itself ran the multiplex PCR reads through MiXCR, one entry per CDR3 protein. The sample lists approximately 410,000 distinct CDR3 sequences; over 12% were seen once. The TCR was taken from a man aged 18 to 30 with Graves' ophthalmopathy. The sequenced sample consisted of blood. The genes are TRBV20-1 and TRBJ2-5, with 8 bases aligning to TRBD2. The CDR3 DNA reads as TGCAGTGCTACCCCGGGGGGGCTGGGAGAGACCCAGTACTTC. Protein sequence: CSATPGGLGETQYF.